This T cell receptor beta chain emerged from a study of blood T cells in healthy people across ages (dated by TCRdb to about 2015). With regard to the full study: Template switching captured roughly one uniquely barcoded TCR beta cDNA molecule per two T cells in model experiments. Age-related changes in TCR beta repertoire diversity were measured in the study by deep sequencing normalized with unique cDNA molecular identifiers. Four age groups were formed from the donors: young (average approximately 15 years), middle-aged (around 40), aged (about 62) and long-lived (around 80). To avoid experimental bias, donors of different ages were randomly spread across the sequencing lanes. Using the same blood draw, the study looked at two additional independent replicas of 1 million unique cDNA reads for two donors, one aged 18 to 30 and the other aged 80 or older. General study outcomes and caveats: There was a strong correlation between observed TCR beta diversity and the percentage of naive T cells measured by flow cytometry. Because donor CMV infection status was unknown, age-related changes in expanded clonotypes were potentially confounded. The long-lived group showed more naive CD4+ T cells, fewer expanded clones and increased TCR diversity than the aged group, suggesting age selection. Since profiling was done on bulk unsorted PBMCs, naive and antigen-experienced compartments could not be conclusively compared. Observed TCR beta diversity per million T cells fell roughly linearly with age, and a significant reduction was already apparent by age around 44. Total diversity estimates from one million sequenced T cells were considered lower bounds and underestimates.

The approximately 40 donors, aged about 6 to 95 years, were systemically healthy Caucasian individuals from Russia. Approximately 11 milliliters of peripheral blood were drawn from each donor into EDTA-treated Vacutainer tubes. Ficoll-Paque density-gradient centrifugation was used to isolate PBMCs, with at least 6 million per sample. Total RNA was extracted from PBMCs with Trizol reagent, with at least 6 micrograms obtained per sample. For every donor, flow cytometry on a PBMC aliquot measured the percentage of naive CD45RAhigh/CD27high T cells. Receptors were amplified or captured by 5' RACE. The sequencer listed for this sample is Illumina HiSeq 2500. A second roughly 6 to 12 cycle PCR used a sample-barcoded 5' primer and a J-beta primer mix. A template-switch 5' adaptor carrying 12 random nucleotides introduced a unique molecular identifier onto each TCR beta cDNA molecule. At least 2.5 million CDR3-containing paired-end reads were obtained from each sample. First-strand cDNA synthesis was performed from all RNA using the Mint cDNA synthesis kit, with priming by a TRBC-specific oligonucleotide. All cDNA was treated with uracil-DNA glycosylase and then went through a first 18-cycle PCR with the universal primers M1SS and BC2_uni_R. Per the authors' processing: Normalization of each sample was performed by random selection of 1 million high-quality reads, each carrying a distinct molecular identifier. Reads with shared molecular identifiers were discarded instead of being binned into consensus sequences. MiTCR, set to a Q25 quality threshold and the strictest error-elimination algorithm, was used for CDR3 identification, clonotype clustering and error correction. A nonparametric unseen species model with Euler transformation was used to estimate a lower bound on total TCR beta diversity. In TCRdb, the public reads were trimmed at Q25 with fastp and aligned with MiXCR, with productive beta chains retained. One record per CDR3 amino acid sequence lists the most common genes and DNA. Here the V and J calls rest on TCRdb's processing, not on the authors' analysis. The sample contains about 670,000 distinct CDR3 sequences, approximately 52% of them found a single time. The top ten constitute about 14% of the sample.

Inclusive of the bounding cysteine and phenylalanine, the CDR3 is 15 residues long. Left in the record is the CDR3 DNA by itself, 45 bases read in frame from the first base. In the germline V gene, CDR1 corresponds to SGHVS and CDR2 to FQNEAQ. A note on this clonotype: Its antigen specificity is not known. No qualities accompany the bases; no much larger clone lies one base away.

The sequence is built from TRBV7-8 and TRBJ2-7, with a tentative D gene TRBD2 over 5 matching bases. The J call may be wrong; the DNA end is better matched by TRBJ2-5. This TCR came from a woman older than 75 in good health. The specimen sequenced was blood. Read as DNA, the sequence is TGTGCCAGCAGCTTCTCGACTATTCTGGAGGAGACCCAGTACTTC. This encodes CASSFSTILEETQYF.